Each of the 11 T cell receptor beta chains below was sequenced from the same sample in a study of spatial heterogeneity in lung cancer. MiXCR was run by TCRdb on the 5' RACE reads, yielding one entry per CDR3 protein. The sample consists of some 3,000 distinct CDR3 sequences, 40% to 50% of them appearing once. Time point meaning: sample taken at primary tumor resection. TCRs were sequenced from unsorted whole RNA of tumor, nontumor lung or PBMC. The material was PBMCs, obtained at surgery. The receptors stem from a male donor with early-stage non-small cell lung cancer.

The chain's CDR3 is CASSLGMNTEAFF. In nucleotides, the CDR3 is TGTGCCAGCAGCTTGGGGATGAACACTGAAGCTTTCTTT. This chain joins TRBV5-6 and TRBJ1-1; D not resolved. CDR3 length: 13 amino acids. V lost 0 bases, J lost 0 bases, and 3 bases lay in between. CDR1 is SGHDT, CDR2 YYEEEE, per germline. Drawing the rest from reference TRBV5-6 and TRBJ1-1, the complete variable domain is DAGVTQSPTHLIKTRGQQVTLRCSPKSGHDTVSWYQQALGQGPQFIFQYYEEEERQRGNFPDRFSGHQFPNYSSELNVNALLLGDSALYLCASSLGMNTEAFFGQGTRLTVV.

This clonotype was counted a single time. The chain links TRBV5-1 to TRBJ2-7, with 10 bases aligning to TRBD1. The CDR3 is made up of 14 amino acids. Germline loops: CDR1 SGHRS, CDR2 YFSETQ. With 4 bases clipped from V and 5 bases from J, the junction kept 6 bases outside the gene matches. CDR3: CASSLRQGADEQYF. In DNA form, the CDR3 reads TGCGCCAGCAGCCTTCGACAGGGGGCCGACGAGCAGTACTTC.

The chain uses TRBV11-3 and TRBJ2-3; a possible D gene is TRBD1 (6 bases). The germline V gene encodes CDR1 SGHNT and CDR2 YENEEA. The CDR3 sequence is 13 residues long. V lost 4 bases, J lost 5 bases, and 10 bases lay in between. This CDR3 is CASSSEGGDTQYF. The CDR3 nucleotides read TGTGCCAGCAGCTCAGAAGGGGGAGATACGCAGTATTTT.

This clonotype has ten or more counts. The gene calls are TRBV7-9 and TRBJ2-7; no clear D. V was trimmed by 5 bases and J by 4 bases, leaving 12 bases between them. Per germline, CDR1 SEHNR and CDR2 FQNEAQ (reference sequence). The CDR3 is 13 residues long. CDR3 sequence: CASSQDMKYEQYF. In nucleotides, the CDR3 is TGTGCCAGCAGCCAGGATATGAAGTACGAGCAGTACTTC.

This clonotype came up a few times. The chain has TRBV5-1 and TRBJ1-2; D may be TRBD1 (6 bases). Trimming shortened V by 5 bases and J by 2 bases, and 16 bases separated the two germline ends. Germline assignment: CDR1 SGHRS and CDR2 YFSETQ. The CDR3 is 15 amino acids. CDR3: CASSFSLQGNYGYTF. CDR3 sequence (DNA): TGCGCCAGCAGTTTCTCCCTACAGGGAAACTATGGCTACACCTTC.

Remarks on this clonotype: Mismatch with germline at one junction end may stem from a read error. The genes are TRBV20-1 and TRBJ2-2, with TRBD2 matching over 10 bases. CDR1 is DFQATT and CDR2 is SNEGSKA in the germline V gene (reference sequence). The CDR3 runs 17 residues. The CDR3, as DNA: TGCAGTGCTAGGGGCGACAGTAGCGGGAGGCGTGCCGGGGAGCTTTTTTTT. Translation: CSARGDSSGRRAGELFF.

This clonotype was counted ten times or more. The rearrangement joins TRBV6-5 to TRBJ2-3; TRBD1 is a possible D gene (6 bases). This CDR3 region has 15 residues. V lost 6 bases to trimming and J lost 1 base, with 14 bases between them. Germline V CDR1 and CDR2: MNHEY, SVGAGI. In DNA, the CDR3 is TGTGCCAGCAGCTCTAGTGGGGGCCGCACAGATACGCAGTATTTT. Residues: CASSSSGGRTDTQYF.

V and J are TRBV30 and TRBJ2-1; a possible D gene is TRBD2 (6 bases). Germline-derived CDR1 and CDR2 are GTSNPN and SVGIG (reference sequence). The ends were cut back, 0 bases at V and 2 bases at J, with 11 bases in the middle. The CDR3 is 15 residues long. DNA of the CDR3: TGTGCCTGGAGTGTACCGGGGGTGGCCTACAATGAGCAGTTCTTC. Translation gives CAWSVPGVAYNEQFF.

In its sample, this clonotype was seen once. The rearrangement links TRBV13 to TRBJ1-1; D remains unclear. CDR3 length: 16 residues. Looked up from germline, CDR1 is PRHDT and CDR2 is FYEKMQ (reference sequence). The germline V and J ends were trimmed by 1 base and 3 bases, with 15 bases remaining between them. The DNA of the CDR3 is TGTGCCAGCAGCTTAGAGATAACCCTTGGGGACACTGAAGCTTTCTTT. Translated, it gives CASSLEITLGDTEAFF.

This clonotype is labeled as medium-sized. V and J are TRBV10-3 and TRBJ2-1, with 7 bases that match TRBD1. Germline V gene data show CDR1 as ENHRY and CDR2 as SYGVKD. CDR3 size: 14 residues. Losses at the gene ends were 7 bases for V and 1 base for J; bases not matched to a gene: 4. The CDR3 sequence: CAITTDRSYNEQFF. In DNA form, the CDR3 reads TGTGCCATCACCACGGACAGGTCCTACAATGAGCAGTTCTTC.

This clonotype is labeled as medium-sized. The chain uses TRBV7-9 and TRBJ1-1, with 9 bases fitting TRBD1. V shed 0 bases, J shed 7 bases, and the junction held 3 bases outside the gene matches. Germline V gene lookup returns CDR1 SEHNR and CDR2 FQNEAQ (reference sequence). This CDR3 spans 14 amino acids. DNA for the CDR3: TGTGCCAGCAGCTTAGCGTCGACAGGGGGTGAAGCTTTCTTT. Translating it yields CASSLASTGGEAFF. Together with reference TRBV7-9 and TRBJ1-1, the CDR3 gives the full variable domain: DTGVSQNPRHKITKRGQNVTFRCDPISEHNRLYWYRQTLGQGPEFLTYFQNEAQLEKSRLLSDRFSAERPKGSFSTLEIQRTEQGDSAMYLCASSLASTGGEAFFGQGTRLTVV.